This section outlines one TCR beta chain sequence together with its context. Its antigen is unknown. V lost 5 bases to trimming and J lost 6 bases, with 13 bases between them. CDR3 length: 13 amino acids. The germline CDR1 and CDR2 sequences are SGHTA and FQGNSA. These data belong to a study of blood T cells in healthy people across ages. Study-level findings and limits: Among T cells, TCR beta diversity per million cells dropped roughly linearly as age rose. More naive CD4+ cells and higher diversity were found in long-lived than in aged donors.

Then a second PCR, running roughly 7 to 11 cycles, was carried out with a sample-barcoded 5' primer and a J-beta primer mix. TCRdb called the 5' RACE reads again in MiXCR, with one record for every CDR3 protein. The sample includes around 1,000,000 distinct CDR3 sequences, 20% to 25% seen only once; the top ten take around 0.75%. Drawing of peripheral blood yielded ten milliliters from each donor. This sample also belongs to another study, concerning T cells of mothers and their children. From that study: Across the analysis, no persistent microchimeric T cell clones were detected.

This sequence joins TRBV7-2 and TRBJ1-2; possibly TRBD1 for D (6 bases). The TCR comes from a girl aged 2-15 years in good health. Sequenced material: blood. The CDR3: CASSQTYRDGYTF. DNA of the CDR3: TGTGCCAGCAGCCAGACGTACAGGGATGGCTACACCTTC.